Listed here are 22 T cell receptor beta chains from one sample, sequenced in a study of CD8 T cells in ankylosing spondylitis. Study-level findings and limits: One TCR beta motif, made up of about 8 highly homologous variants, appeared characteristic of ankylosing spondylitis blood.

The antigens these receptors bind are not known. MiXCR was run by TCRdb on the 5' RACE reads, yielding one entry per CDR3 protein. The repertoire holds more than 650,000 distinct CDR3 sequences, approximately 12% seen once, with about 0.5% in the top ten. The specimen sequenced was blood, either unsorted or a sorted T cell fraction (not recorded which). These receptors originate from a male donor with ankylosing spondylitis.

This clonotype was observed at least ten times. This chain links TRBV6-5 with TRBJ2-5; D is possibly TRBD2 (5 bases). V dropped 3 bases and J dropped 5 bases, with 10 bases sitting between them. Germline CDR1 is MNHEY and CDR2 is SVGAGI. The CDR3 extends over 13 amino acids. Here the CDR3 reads CASSYSSWETQYF. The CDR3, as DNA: TGTGCCAGCAGTTATTCTAGCTGGGAGACCCAGTACTTC.

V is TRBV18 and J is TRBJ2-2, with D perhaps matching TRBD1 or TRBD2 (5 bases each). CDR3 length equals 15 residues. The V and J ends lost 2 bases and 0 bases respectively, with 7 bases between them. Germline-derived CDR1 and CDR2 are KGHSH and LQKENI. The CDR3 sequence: CASSPSGPNTGELFF. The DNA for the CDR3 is TGTGCCAGCTCACCATCGGGACCGAACACCGGGGAGCTGTTTTTT.

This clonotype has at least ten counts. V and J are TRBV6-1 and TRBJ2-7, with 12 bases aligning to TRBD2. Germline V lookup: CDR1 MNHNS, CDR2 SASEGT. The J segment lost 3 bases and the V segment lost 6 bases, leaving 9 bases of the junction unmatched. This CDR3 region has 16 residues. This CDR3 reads CASSQEPGLAGYEQYF. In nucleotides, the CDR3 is TGTGCCAGCAGCCAGGAACCGGGACTAGCGGGCTACGAGCAGTACTTC.

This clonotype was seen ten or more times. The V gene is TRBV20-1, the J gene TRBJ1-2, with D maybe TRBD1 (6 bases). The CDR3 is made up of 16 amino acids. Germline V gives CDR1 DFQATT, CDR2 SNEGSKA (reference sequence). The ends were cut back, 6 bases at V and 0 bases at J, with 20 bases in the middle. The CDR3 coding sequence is TGCAGTGCCCGCAGGGGAGGCGGGGGTTCTAACTATGGCTACACCTTC. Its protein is CSARRGGGGSNYGYTF.

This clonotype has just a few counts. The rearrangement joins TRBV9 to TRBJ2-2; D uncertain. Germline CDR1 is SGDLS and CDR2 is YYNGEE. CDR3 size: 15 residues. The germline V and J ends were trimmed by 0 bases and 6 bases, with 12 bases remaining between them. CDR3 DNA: TGTGCCAGCAGCGTAGGGCAACAGTTGGCCGGGGAGCTGTTTTTT. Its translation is CASSVGQQLAGELFF.

CDR3 DNA: TGTGCCAGCAGTAATGTGGCGGCGATTGAAGCTTTCTTT. Amino acids: CASSNVAAIEAFF. The J gene is TRBJ1-1, the V gene TRBV6-6; D is unresolved. CDR3 length: 13 residues. The germline CDR1 and CDR2 sequences are MNHNY and SVGAGI (reference sequence). Trimming left V 5 bases short and J 7 bases short, with 14 bases between.

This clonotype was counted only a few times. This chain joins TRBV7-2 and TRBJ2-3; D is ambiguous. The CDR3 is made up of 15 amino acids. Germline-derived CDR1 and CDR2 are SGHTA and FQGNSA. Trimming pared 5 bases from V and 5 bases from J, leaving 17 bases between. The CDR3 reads CASSLGSRRLDTQYF. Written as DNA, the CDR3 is TGTGCCAGCAGCCTCGGTTCGAGACGTCTAGATACGCAGTATTTT.

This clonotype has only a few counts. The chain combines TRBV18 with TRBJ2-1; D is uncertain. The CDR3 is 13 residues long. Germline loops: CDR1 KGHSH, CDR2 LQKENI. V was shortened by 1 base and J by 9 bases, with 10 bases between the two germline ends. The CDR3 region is CASSPLLLGEQFF. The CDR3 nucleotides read TGTGCCAGCTCACCACTACTACTGGGTGAGCAGTTCTTC.

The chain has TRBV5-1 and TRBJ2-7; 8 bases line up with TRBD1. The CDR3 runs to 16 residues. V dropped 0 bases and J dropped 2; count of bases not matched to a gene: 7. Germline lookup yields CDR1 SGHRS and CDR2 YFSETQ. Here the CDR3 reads CASSLGQGQAPYEQYF. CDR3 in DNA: TGCGCCAGCAGCTTGGGACAGGGACAGGCCCCCTACGAGCAGTACTTC.

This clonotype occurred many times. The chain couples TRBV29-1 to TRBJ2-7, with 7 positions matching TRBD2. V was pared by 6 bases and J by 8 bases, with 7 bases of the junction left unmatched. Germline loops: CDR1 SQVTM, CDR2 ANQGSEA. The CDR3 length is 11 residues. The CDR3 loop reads CSVARGEQQYF. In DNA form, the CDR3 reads TGCAGCGTGGCCCGGGGGGAGCAGCAGTACTTC.

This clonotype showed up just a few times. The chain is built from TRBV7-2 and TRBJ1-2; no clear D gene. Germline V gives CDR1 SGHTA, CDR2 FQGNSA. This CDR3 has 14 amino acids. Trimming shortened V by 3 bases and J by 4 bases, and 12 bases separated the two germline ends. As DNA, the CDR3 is TGTGCCAGCAGCTTTCAATCGGGGTTCTATGGCTACACCTTC. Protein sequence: CASSFQSGFYGYTF.

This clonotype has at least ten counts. CDR3 nucleotides: TGCAGTGCCAACAGGGATAGGACAGATACGCAGTATTTT. It codes for CSANRDRTDTQYF. The chain is built from TRBV20-1 and TRBJ2-3, with D perhaps TRBD1 (6 bases). V was clipped by 6 bases and J by 3 bases, with 13 bases between them. The CDR3 extends over 13 amino acids. Looked up from germline, CDR1 is DFQATT and CDR2 is SNEGSKA (reference sequence).

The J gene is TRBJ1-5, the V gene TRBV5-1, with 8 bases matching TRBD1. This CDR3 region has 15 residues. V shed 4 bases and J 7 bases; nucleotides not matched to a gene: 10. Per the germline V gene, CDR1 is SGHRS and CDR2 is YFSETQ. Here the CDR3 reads CASSAGQAPNQPQHF. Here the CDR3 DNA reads TGCGCCAGCAGCGCGGGACAGGCCCCTAACCAGCCCCAGCATTTT.

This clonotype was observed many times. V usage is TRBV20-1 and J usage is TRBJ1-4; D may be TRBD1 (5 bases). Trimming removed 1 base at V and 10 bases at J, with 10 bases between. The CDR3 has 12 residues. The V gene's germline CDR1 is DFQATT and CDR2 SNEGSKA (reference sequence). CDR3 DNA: TGCAGTGCTAGAGGATTTACAGGAAAACTGTTTTTT. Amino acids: CSARGFTGKLFF.

The CDR3 DNA reads as TGTGCCAGCAGCCAAGATAGGCCTGACGAGCAGTTCTTC. Translating it yields CASSQDRPDEQFF. V and J are TRBV4-2 and TRBJ2-1, with no clear D. V was clipped by 0 bases and J by 10 bases, with 10 bases between them. The CDR3 totals 13 residues. Germline loops: CDR1 LGHNA, CDR2 YNFKEQ.

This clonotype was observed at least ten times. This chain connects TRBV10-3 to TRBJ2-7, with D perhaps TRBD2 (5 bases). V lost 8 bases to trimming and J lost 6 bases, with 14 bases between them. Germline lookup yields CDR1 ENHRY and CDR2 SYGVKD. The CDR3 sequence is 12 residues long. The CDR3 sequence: CAIRRGSAEQYF. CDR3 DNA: TGTGCCATCCGCCGAGGGTCTGCCGAGCAGTACTTC.

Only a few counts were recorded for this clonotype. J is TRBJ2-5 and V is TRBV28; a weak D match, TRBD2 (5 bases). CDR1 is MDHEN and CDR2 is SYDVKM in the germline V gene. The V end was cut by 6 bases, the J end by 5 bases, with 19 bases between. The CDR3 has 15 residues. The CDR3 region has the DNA TGTGCCAGCAGAGGACTCCCGAGCACTAGGGAGACCCAGTACTTC. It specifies CASRGLPSTRETQYF.

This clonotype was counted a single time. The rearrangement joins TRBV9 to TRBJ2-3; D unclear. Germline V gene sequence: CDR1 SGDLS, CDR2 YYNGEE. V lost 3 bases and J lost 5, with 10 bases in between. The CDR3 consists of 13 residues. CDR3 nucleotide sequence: TGTGCCAGCAGCGCCAGAGTCGGAGATACGCAGTATTTT. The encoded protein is CASSARVGDTQYF.

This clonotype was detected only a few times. CDR3 nucleotides: TGTGCCTCTAGCGGGAGGGGCTACGAGCAGTACTTC. It encodes CASSGRGYEQYF. V usage is TRBV30 and J usage is TRBJ2-7, with TRBD2 identical over 12 bases. V lost 7 bases to trimming and J lost 3 bases; unmatched junction nucleotides: 1. CDR1 and CDR2 from the germline V gene are GTSNPN and SVGIG (reference sequence). This CDR3 is built from 12 residues. The whole variable domain, remainder taken from reference TRBV30 and TRBJ2-7, is SQTIHQWPATLVQPVGSPLSLECTVEGTSNPNLYWYRQAAGRGLQLLFYSVGIGQISSEVPQNLSASRPQDRQFILSSKKLLLSDSGFYLCASSGRGYEQYFGPGTRLTVT.

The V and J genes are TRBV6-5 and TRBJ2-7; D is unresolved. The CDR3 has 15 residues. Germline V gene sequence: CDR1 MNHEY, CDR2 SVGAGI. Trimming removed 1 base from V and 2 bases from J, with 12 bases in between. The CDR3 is CASSYFLDGAYEQYF. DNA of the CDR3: TGTGCCAGCAGTTACTTCCTCGACGGTGCCTACGAGCAGTACTTC.

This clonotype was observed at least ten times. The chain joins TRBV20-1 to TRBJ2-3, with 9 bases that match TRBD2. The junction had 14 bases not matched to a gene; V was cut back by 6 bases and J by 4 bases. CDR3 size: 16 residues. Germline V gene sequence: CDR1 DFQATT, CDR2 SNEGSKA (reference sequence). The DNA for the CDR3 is TGCAGTGCCAACGCTTTTAGCGGGAGCTGGGCAGATACGCAGTATTTT. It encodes CSANAFSGSWADTQYF.

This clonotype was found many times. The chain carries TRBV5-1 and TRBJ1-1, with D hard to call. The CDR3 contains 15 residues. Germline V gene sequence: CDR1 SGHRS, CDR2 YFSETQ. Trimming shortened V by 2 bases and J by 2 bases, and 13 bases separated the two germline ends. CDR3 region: CASSFQTVTNTEAFF. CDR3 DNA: TGCGCCAGCAGCTTTCAGACGGTCACCAACACTGAAGCTTTCTTT.